This entry describes one TCR beta chain. Its antigen remains unidentified. These data come from a study of cytomegalovirus exposure and HLA in healthy donors. Study observations and caveats: Reported findings show TCR beta sequences accurately forecast HLA-A and HLA-B alleles in most subjects. It was likely that a cluster of highly shared sequence variants was a sequencing artifact.

Trimming shortened V by 4 bases and J by 0 bases, and 18 bases separated the two germline ends. This CDR3 spans 17 amino acids. Per the germline V gene, CDR1 is SEHNR and CDR2 is FQNEAQ (reference sequence). PCR amplification relied on 60 Vbeta primers (plus 13 Jbeta primers). Profiling relied on immunoSEQ multiplex PCR, and the TCRdb table lists in-frame clones only, not all of them. This repertoire includes 150,000 to 250,000 clones. The material sequenced was PBMCs. This TCR derives from a boy between 10 and 17 years old in good health and CMV-seronegative. The chain carries TRBV7-9 and TRBJ1-2; maybe TRBD1 (5 bases). CDR3 bases: TGTGCCAGCAGCTGGCAGGGTGGGGAAATCCCTAACTATGGCTACACCTTC. Translating it yields CASSWQGGEIPNYGYTF.